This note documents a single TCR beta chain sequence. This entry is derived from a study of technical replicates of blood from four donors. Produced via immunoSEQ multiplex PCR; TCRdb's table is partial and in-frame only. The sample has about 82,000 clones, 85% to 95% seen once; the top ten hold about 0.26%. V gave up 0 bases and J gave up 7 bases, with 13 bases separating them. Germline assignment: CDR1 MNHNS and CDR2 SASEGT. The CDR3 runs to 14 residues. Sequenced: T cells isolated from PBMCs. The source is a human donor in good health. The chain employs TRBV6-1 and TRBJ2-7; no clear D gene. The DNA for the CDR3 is TGTGCCAGCAGTGAAGCGAATCTACGTAAGGAGCAGTACTTC. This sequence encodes CASSEANLRKEQYF.